This T cell receptor beta chain was sequenced for a study of CD8 T cells in ankylosing spondylitis. TCRdb analysed the 5' RACE reads with MiXCR anew, one entry per CDR3 protein. The data show 250,000 or so distinct CDR3 sequences, 20% to 30% seen once. The CDR3 extends over 14 amino acids. Sequenced input: blood, either unsorted or a sorted T cell fraction (not recorded which). The V gene is TRBV21-1, the J gene TRBJ2-1; the table's D gene call, TRBD1, was not cross checked with the DNA. TRBV21-1 is reported as a pseudogene. This receptor was identified in a male donor with ankylosing spondylitis or in good health (not recorded which). The chain's CDR3 is CASVGQGRYNEQFF. The DNA for the CDR3 is TGTGCCAGCGTCGGGCAGGGAAGGTACAATGAGCAGTTCTTC.